The T cell receptor (beta chain) described here comes from a study of CD4 T cells in relation to SARS-CoV-2 and coronaviruses. General observations from the study: In roughly 60% of donors, memory CD4+ clonotypes crossrecognized SARS-CoV-2 and at least one common cold coronavirus spike.

Only in-frame clones appear in the TCRdb table, and some are missing; sequencing was by immunoSEQ multiplex PCR. The table includes under 50,000 clones, 85% to 90% detected once. The table lists this clone with a few counts. Antigen specificity is unknown. Between the trimmed V and J ends, which lost 6 bases and 5 bases, there was a span of 16 bases. The CDR3 extends over 15 amino acids. Germline V gene lookup returns CDR1 SNHLY and CDR2 FYNNEI. The V call is TRBV2, the J call TRBJ2-2; either TRBD1 or TRBD2 may supply D (5 bases each). The source of this sequence is an adult with COVID-19. The sequencing input was memory CD4+ T cells from PBMCs. CDR3 in amino acids: CASREAAKGTGELFF. CDR3 DNA sequence: TGTGCCAGCAGGGAGGCCGCAAAGGGGACCGGGGAGCTGTTTTTT.